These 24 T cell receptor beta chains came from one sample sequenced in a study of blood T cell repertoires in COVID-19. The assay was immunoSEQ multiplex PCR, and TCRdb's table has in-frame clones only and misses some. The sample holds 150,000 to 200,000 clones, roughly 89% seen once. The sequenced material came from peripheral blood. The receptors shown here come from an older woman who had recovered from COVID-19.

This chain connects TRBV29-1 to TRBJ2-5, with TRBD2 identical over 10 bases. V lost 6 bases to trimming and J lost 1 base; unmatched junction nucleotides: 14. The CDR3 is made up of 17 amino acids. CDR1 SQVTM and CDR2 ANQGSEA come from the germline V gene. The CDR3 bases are TGCAGCGTAAGCGGGGGGGCCTTTTCATTAGGCCAAGAGACCCAGTACTTC. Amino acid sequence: CSVSGGAFSLGQETQYF.

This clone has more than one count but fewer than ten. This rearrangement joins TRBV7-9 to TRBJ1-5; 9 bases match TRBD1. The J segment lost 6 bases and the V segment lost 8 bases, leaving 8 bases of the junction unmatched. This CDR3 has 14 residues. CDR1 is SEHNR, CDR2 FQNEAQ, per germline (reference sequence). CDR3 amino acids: CASQGTGMAQPQHF. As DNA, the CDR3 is TGTGCCAGCCAAGGGACAGGGATGGCTCAGCCCCAGCATTTT. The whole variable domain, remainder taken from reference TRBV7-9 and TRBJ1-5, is DTGVSQNPRHKITKRGQNVTFRCDPISEHNRLYWYRQTLGQGPEFLTYFQNEAQLEKSRLLSDRFSAERPKGSFSTLEIQRTEQGDSAMYLCASQGTGMAQPQHFGDGTRLSIL.

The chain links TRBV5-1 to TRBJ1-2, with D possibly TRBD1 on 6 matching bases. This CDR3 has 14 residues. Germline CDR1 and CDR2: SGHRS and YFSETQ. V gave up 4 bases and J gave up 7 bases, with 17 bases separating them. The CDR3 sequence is CASSLMDSSAGYTF. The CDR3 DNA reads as TGCGCCAGCAGCCTCATGGACAGCTCTGCTGGCTACACCTTC.

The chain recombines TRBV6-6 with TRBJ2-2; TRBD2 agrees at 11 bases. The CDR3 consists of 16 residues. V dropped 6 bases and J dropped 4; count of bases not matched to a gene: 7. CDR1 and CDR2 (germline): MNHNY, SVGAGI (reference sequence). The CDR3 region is CASSRLAGKTTGELFF. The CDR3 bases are TGTGCCAGCAGCCGACTAGCGGGGAAAACCACCGGGGAGCTGTTTTTT.

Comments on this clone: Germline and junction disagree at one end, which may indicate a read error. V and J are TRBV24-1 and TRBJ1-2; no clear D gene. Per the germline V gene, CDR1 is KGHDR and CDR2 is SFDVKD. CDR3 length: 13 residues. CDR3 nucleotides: TGTGCCACCAGTGGGGGAATGGGAGGCCCCTTCTCCTTC. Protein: CATSGGMGGPFSF.

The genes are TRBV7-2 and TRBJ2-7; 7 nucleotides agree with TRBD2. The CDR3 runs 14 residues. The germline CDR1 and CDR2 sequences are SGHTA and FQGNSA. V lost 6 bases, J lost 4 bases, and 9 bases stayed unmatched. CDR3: CASSLGLAAYEQYF. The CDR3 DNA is TGTGCCAGCAGTCTAGGGCTAGCGGCGTACGAGCAGTACTTC. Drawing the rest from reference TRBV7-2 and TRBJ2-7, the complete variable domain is GAGVSQSPSNKVTEKGKDVELRCDPISGHTALYWYRQSLGQGLEFLIYFQGNSAPDKSGLPSDRFSAERTGGSVSTLTIQRTQQEDSAVYLCASSLGLAAYEQYFGPGTRLTVT.

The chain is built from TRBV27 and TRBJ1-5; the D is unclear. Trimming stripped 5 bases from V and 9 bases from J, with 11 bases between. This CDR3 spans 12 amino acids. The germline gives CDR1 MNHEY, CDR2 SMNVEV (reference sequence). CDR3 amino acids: CASSPTVVPQHF. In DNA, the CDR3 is TGTGCCAGCAGTCCCACGGTTGTGCCCCAGCATTTT.

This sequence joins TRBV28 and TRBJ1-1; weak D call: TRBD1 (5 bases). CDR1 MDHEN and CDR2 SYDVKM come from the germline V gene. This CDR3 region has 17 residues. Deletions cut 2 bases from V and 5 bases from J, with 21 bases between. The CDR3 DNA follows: TGTGCCAGCAGTTTAACGGGTCCGTGGGGGGGAGGGACTGAAGCTTTCTTT. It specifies CASSLTGPWGGGTEAFF.

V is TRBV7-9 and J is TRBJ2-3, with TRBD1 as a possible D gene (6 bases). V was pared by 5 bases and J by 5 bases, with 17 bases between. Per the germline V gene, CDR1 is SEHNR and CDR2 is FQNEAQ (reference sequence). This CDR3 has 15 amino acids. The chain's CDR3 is CASSPWGRGEDTQYF. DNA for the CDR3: TGTGCCAGCAGCCCCTGGGGCAGGGGCGAAGATACGCAGTATTTT.

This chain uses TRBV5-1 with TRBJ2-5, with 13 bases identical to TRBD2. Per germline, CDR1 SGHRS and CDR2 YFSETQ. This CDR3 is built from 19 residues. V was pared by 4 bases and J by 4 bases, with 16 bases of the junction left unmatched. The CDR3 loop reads CASSAALTSGGAARETQYF. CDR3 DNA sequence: TGCGCCAGCAGCGCCGCCCTTACTAGCGGGGGGGCCGCACGAGAGACCCAGTACTTC. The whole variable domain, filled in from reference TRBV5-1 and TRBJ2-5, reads KAGVTQTPRYLIKTRGQQVTLSCSPISGHRSVSWYQQTPGQGLQFLFEYFSETQRNKGNFPGRFSGRQFSNSRSEMNVSTLELGDSALYLCASSAALTSGGAARETQYFGPGTRLLVL.

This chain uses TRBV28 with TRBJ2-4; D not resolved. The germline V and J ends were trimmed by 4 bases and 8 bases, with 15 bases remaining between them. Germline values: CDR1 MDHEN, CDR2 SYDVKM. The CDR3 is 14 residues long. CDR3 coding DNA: TGTGCCAGCAGTTCGTTTTCTATCGTGGACATTCAGTACTTC. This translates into CASSSFSIVDIQYF.

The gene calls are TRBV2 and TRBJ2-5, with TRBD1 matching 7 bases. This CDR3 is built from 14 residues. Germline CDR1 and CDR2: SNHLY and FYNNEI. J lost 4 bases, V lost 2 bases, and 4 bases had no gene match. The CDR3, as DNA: TGTGCCAGCAGTGAACGACAGGGTAGAGAGACCCAGTACTTC. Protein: CASSERQGRETQYF.

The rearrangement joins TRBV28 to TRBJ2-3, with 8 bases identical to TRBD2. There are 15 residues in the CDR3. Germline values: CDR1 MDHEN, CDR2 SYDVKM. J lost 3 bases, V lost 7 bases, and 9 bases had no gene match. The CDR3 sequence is CASTNSGLATDTQYF. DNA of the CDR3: TGTGCCAGCACCAATTCTGGACTAGCAACAGATACGCAGTATTTT.

Here the CDR3 reads CATESGQGENIQYF. The CDR3 DNA is TGTGCCACCGAAAGCGGACAGGGGGAGAACATTCAGTACTTC. The chain joins TRBV19 to TRBJ2-4; 10 bases agree with TRBD1. This CDR3 spans 14 amino acids. Per the germline V gene, CDR1 is LNHDA and CDR2 is SQIVND (reference sequence). Trimming took 10 bases from V and 7 from J; bases not matched to a gene: 10. The full variable domain, rest sourced from reference TRBV19 and TRBJ2-4, is DGGITQSPKYLFRKEGQNVTLSCEQNLNHDAMYWYRQDPGQGLRLIYYSQIVNDFQKGDIAEGYSVSREKKESFPLTVTSAQKNPTAFYLCATESGQGENIQYFGAGTRLSVL.

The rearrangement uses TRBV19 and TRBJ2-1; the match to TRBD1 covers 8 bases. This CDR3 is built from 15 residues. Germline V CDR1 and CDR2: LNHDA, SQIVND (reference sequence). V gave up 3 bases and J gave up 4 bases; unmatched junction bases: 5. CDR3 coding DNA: TGTGCCAGTAGTATGACAGGGGATGGATACAATGAGCAGTTCTTC. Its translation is CASSMTGDGYNEQFF.

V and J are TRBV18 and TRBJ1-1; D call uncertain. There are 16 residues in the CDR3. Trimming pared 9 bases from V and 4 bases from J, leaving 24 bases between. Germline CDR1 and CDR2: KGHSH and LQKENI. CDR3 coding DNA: TGTGCCAGTTCCCCCCTGGACTCCGGGATAATCACTGAAGCTTTCTTT. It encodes CASSPLDSGIITEAFF.

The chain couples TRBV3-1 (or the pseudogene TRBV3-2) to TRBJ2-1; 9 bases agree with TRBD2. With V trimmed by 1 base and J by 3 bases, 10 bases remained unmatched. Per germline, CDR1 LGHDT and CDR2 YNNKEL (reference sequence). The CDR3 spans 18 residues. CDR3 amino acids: CASSQGTRTSVVYNEQFF. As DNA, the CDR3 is TGTGCCAGCAGCCAAGGGACCAGGACTAGCGTGGTCTACAATGAGCAGTTCTTC.

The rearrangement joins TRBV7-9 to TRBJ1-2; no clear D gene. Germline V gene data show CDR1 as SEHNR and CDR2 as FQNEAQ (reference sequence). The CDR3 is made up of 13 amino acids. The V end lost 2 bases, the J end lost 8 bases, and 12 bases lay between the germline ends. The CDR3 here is CASSLSEGEGYTF. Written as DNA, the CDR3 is TGTGCCAGCAGCTTATCGGAGGGCGAAGGCTACACCTTC.

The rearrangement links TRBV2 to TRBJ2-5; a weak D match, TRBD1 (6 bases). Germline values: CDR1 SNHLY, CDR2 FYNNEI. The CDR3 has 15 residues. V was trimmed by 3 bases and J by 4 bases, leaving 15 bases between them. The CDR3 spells CASSDFGDTGETQYF. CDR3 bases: TGTGCCAGCAGTGACTTCGGGGACACGGGAGAGACCCAGTACTTC.

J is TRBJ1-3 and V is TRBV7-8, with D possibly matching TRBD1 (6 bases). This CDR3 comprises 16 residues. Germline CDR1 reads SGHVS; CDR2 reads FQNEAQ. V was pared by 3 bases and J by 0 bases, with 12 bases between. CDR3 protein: CASSFGRGSSGNTIYF. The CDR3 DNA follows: TGTGCCAGCAGCTTCGGAAGGGGGAGCTCTGGAAACACCATATATTTT.

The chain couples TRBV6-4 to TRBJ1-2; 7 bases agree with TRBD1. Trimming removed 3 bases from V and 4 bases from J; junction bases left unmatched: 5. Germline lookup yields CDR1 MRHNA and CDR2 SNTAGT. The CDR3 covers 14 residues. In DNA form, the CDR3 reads TGTGCCAGCAGTGAACAGGGGTCGGGCTATGGCTACACCTTC. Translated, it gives CASSEQGSGYGYTF.

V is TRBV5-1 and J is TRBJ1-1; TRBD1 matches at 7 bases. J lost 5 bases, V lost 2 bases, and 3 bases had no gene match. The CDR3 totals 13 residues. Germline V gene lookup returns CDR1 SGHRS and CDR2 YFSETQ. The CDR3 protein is CASSFTGETEAFF. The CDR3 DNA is TGCGCCAGCAGCTTCACAGGGGAGACTGAAGCTTTCTTT. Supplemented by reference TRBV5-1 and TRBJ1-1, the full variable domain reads KAGVTQTPRYLIKTRGQQVTLSCSPISGHRSVSWYQQTPGQGLQFLFEYFSETQRNKGNFPGRFSGRQFSNSRSEMNVSTLELGDSALYLCASSFTGETEAFFGQGTRLTVV.

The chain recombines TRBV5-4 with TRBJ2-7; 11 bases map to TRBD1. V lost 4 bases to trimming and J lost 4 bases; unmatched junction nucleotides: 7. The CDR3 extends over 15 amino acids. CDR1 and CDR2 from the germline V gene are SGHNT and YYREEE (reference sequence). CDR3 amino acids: CASSPRTGGQYEQYF. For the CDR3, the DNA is TGTGCCAGCAGCCCCCGGACAGGGGGCCAATACGAGCAGTACTTC.

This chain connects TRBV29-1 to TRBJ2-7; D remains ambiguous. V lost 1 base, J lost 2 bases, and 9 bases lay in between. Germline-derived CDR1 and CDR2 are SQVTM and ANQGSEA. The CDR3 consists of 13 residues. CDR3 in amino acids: CSVEVSRTYEQYF. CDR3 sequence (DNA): TGCAGCGTTGAAGTTTCGCGGACCTACGAGCAGTACTTC.